These 26 T cell receptor beta chains originate from one sample sequenced in a study of CD8+ T cells in alopecia areata. Reverse transcription of extracted RNA yielded cDNA, which provided the sequencing template. Only in-frame clones appear in the TCRdb table, and some are missing; sequencing was by immunoSEQ multiplex PCR. The sample contains around 35,000 clones, around 59% of which appear only once. The sequencing sample was made of NKG2D-high CD8+ T cells sorted from blood. The receptor source for this set is a human donor with alopecia areata.

This chain uses TRBV15 with TRBJ1-1, with 7 bases lining up with TRBD1. J gave up 6 bases and V 8 bases, and 21 bases lay outside the gene matches. CDR3 length: 17 residues. CDR1 and CDR2 (germline): LNHNV, YYDKDF (reference sequence). Here the CDR3 DNA reads TGTGCCACCGGTTCCAAGACAGGGAGGTTTAGAGTCCCTGAAGCTTTCTTT. Amino acid sequence: CATGSKTGRFRVPEAFF.

This clone was counted between two and nine times. V gene TRBV7-3 combines with J gene TRBJ1-2, with D possibly TRBD1 on 5 matching bases. Germline V lookup: CDR1 SGHTA, CDR2 FQGTGA. With 3 bases removed from V and 2 bases from J, the gap between germline ends came to 10 bases. This CDR3 spans 14 amino acids. As DNA, the CDR3 is TGTGCCAGCAGCTTTGGAGGGGCCAACTATGGCTACACCTTC. Translated, it gives CASSFGGANYGYTF.

This rearrangement joins TRBV7-2 to TRBJ2-6; 7 nucleotides match TRBD1. Germline V lookup: CDR1 SGHTA, CDR2 FQGNSA. After removal of 4 bases from V and 0 bases from J, the junction contained 12 bases not matched to a gene. The CDR3 runs to 19 residues. CDR3 loop: CASSSSGTDFYSGANVLTF. CDR3 nucleotides: TGTGCCAGCAGCTCGTCCGGGACAGACTTCTACTCTGGGGCCAACGTCCTGACTTTC.

This clone came up a few times. The gene calls are TRBV4-1 and TRBJ2-2, with no clear D. Germline values: CDR1 MGHRA, CDR2 YSYEKL. V lost 2 bases, J lost 0 bases, and 7 bases lay in between. This CDR3 contains 15 residues. Written as DNA, the CDR3 is TGCGCCAGCAGCCAAAGGGTCACGAACACCGGGGAGCTGTTTTTT. Amino acids: CASSQRVTNTGELFF.

The V gene is TRBV7-3, the J gene TRBJ2-5, with 8 bases fitting TRBD1. With the DNA end fitting TRBJ2-7 better, the J assignment may be wrong. There are 13 residues in the CDR3. CDR1 is SGHTA, CDR2 FQGTGA, per germline. The CDR3 protein is CASSFDRGTEQYF. CDR3 nucleotides: TGTGCCAGCAGCTTCGACAGGGGCACCGAGCAGTACTTC.

In its sample, this clone was seen a few times. This chain links TRBV5-6 with TRBJ2-1; D is unresolved. In germline, CDR1 is SGHDT, CDR2 YYEEEE. The CDR3 length is 13 residues. V lost 4 bases and J lost 7, with 12 bases in between. CDR3 sequence reads: CASSLQNTNEQFF. The CDR3 DNA is TGTGCCAGCAGCCTCCAGAATACTAATGAGCAGTTCTTC.

The chain links TRBV14 to TRBJ2-1; D gene uncertain. Germline V CDR1 and CDR2: SGHDN, FVKESK. The CDR3 runs 11 residues. V lost 3 bases and J 6 bases, leaving 3 bases between the germline ends. CDR3 coding DNA: TGTGCCAGCAGCCAGTTCAATGAGCAGTTCTTC. It encodes CASSQFNEQFF.

The chain joins TRBV4-1 to TRBJ2-7, with 8 bases identical to TRBD2. The ends lost 1 base at V and 2 bases at J; junction bases unmatched: 7. The CDR3 length is 16 residues. Germline CDR1 is MGHRA and CDR2 is YSYEKL. In DNA form, the CDR3 reads TGCGCCAGCAGCCAAGGGAGTAGCGGGACCACCTACGAGCAGTACTTC. Protein product: CASSQGSSGTTYEQYF.

The CDR3 is CASSLGQPVTEAFF. CDR3 bases: TGTGCCAGCAGTTTAGGACAGCCGGTAACTGAAGCTTTCTTT. The V gene is TRBV27, the J gene TRBJ1-1, with a tentative D call TRBD1 (6 bases). V gave up 2 bases and J gave up 5 bases, with 12 bases separating them. The germline V gene has CDR1 MNHEY and CDR2 SMNVEV (reference sequence). This CDR3 region has 14 residues.

The J gene is TRBJ2-7, the V gene TRBV5-1; D could derive from TRBD1 or TRBD2 (5 bases each). V shed 0 bases and J shed 3 bases, with 13 bases lying between them. Germline V lookup: CDR1 SGHRS, CDR2 YFSETQ. CDR3 length: 15 residues. CDR3 DNA sequence: TGCGCCAGCAGCTTGGAGTGGGGGAGTGGCTACGAGCAGTACTTC. Translated: CASSLEWGSGYEQYF.

The rearrangement uses TRBV11-2 and TRBJ1-1; no clear D gene. The V end lost 5 bases, the J end lost 1 base, and 11 bases lay between the germline ends. Germline assignment: CDR1 SGHAT and CDR2 FQNNGV. The CDR3 totals 14 residues. The CDR3 DNA sequence: TGTGCCAGCAGCCCACGGGGTTCGAACACTGAAGCTTTCTTT. The encoded protein is CASSPRGSNTEAFF.

The rearrangement links TRBV2 to TRBJ2-1, with 7 bases identical to TRBD2. CDR1 and CDR2 (germline): SNHLY, FYNNEI. Trimming removed 7 bases from V and 0 bases from J; junction bases left unmatched: 18. This CDR3 is built from 19 residues. The CDR3 DNA reads TGTGCCAGCATGGTGACCAAAGGACTAGACGGGCTCTCCTACAATGAGCAGTTCTTC. Its protein is CASMVTKGLDGLSYNEQFF.

V is TRBV28 and J is TRBJ2-5; perhaps TRBD2 as D (7 bases). CDR3 length: 12 residues. The V gene's germline CDR1 is MDHEN and CDR2 SYDVKM. V lost 7 bases to trimming and J lost 6 bases, with 12 bases between them. For the CDR3, the DNA is TGTGCCAGCAACGGGGGGCTGAAGACCCAGTACTTC. Translated: CASNGGLKTQYF.

The rearrangement links TRBV19 to TRBJ1-1, with a weak D call TRBD1 (6 bases). Trimming took 7 bases from V and 0 from J, leaving 12 bases between them. The CDR3 length is 14 residues. Germline V lookup: CDR1 LNHDA, CDR2 SQIVND (reference sequence). The CDR3 nucleotides read TGTGCCAGTAATACCGGGACACTGAACACTGAAGCTTTCTTT. Amino acid sequence: CASNTGTLNTEAFF.

This rearrangement joins TRBV7-9 to TRBJ2-3; D gene ambiguous. V was pared by 5 bases and J by 4 bases, with 19 bases between. The CDR3 spans 16 residues. Germline V gives CDR1 SEHNR, CDR2 FQNEAQ (reference sequence). DNA for the CDR3: TGTGCCAGCAGCCCGGTGGTCGGTCCTATTGCAGATACGCAGTATTTT. Amino acids: CASSPVVGPIADTQYF. Drawing the rest from reference TRBV7-9 and TRBJ2-3, the complete variable domain is DTGVSQNPRHKITKRGQNVTFRCDPISEHNRLYWYRQTLGQGPEFLTYFQNEAQLEKSRLLSDRFSAERPKGSFSTLEIQRTEQGDSAMYLCASSPVVGPIADTQYFGPGTRLTVL.

This clone was observed a few times. The chain uses TRBV28 and TRBJ2-1; TRBD1 matches at 7 bases. CDR1 and CDR2 (germline): MDHEN, SYDVKM. This CDR3 region has 14 residues. V shed 3 bases, J shed 5 bases, and the junction held 4 bases outside the gene matches. CDR3 residues: CASSLTGLNNEQFF. CDR3 bases: TGTGCCAGCAGTTTGACAGGGTTGAACAATGAGCAGTTCTTC. Complete variable domain (other parts from reference TRBV28 and TRBJ2-1): DVKVTQSSRYLVKRTGEKVFLECVQDMDHENMFWYRQDPGLGLRLIYFSYDVKMKEKGDIPEGYSVSREKKERFSLILESASTNQTSMYLCASSLTGLNNEQFFGPGTRLTVL.

The rearrangement links TRBV27 to TRBJ2-1; D is unclear. The CDR3 sequence is 13 residues long. With 3 bases removed from V and 7 bases from J, the gap between germline ends came to 10 bases. Germline assignment: CDR1 MNHEY and CDR2 SMNVEV (reference sequence). CDR3 in amino acids: CASSFTTRNEQFF. The CDR3 bases are TGTGCCAGCAGTTTCACTACCCGGAATGAGCAGTTCTTC.

V gene TRBV5-6 combines with J gene TRBJ2-1; D is perhaps TRBD1 or TRBD2 (5 bases each). Per the germline V gene, CDR1 is SGHDT and CDR2 is YYEEEE. The length of the CDR3 is 17 residues. Trimming stripped 3 bases from V and 1 base from J, with 17 bases between. The CDR3 loop reads CASSSGYRTGSYNEQFF. The CDR3 region has the DNA TGTGCCAGCAGCTCAGGGTATAGGACGGGATCCTACAATGAGCAGTTCTTC. Full variable domain (outside the CDR3, taken from reference TRBV5-6 and TRBJ2-1): DAGVTQSPTHLIKTRGQQVTLRCSPKSGHDTVSWYQQALGQGPQFIFQYYEEEERQRGNFPDRFSGHQFPNYSSELNVNALLLGDSALYLCASSSGYRTGSYNEQFFGPGTRLTVL.

The genes are TRBV29-1 and TRBJ2-7, with TRBD1 identical over 9 bases. Per the germline V gene, CDR1 is SQVTM and CDR2 is ANQGSEA. The CDR3 is 14 residues long. V was clipped by 6 bases and J by 0 bases; unmatched bases: 6. CDR3 residues: CSVEPGQGSYEQYF. The CDR3 bases are TGCAGCGTGGAGCCGGGACAGGGCTCCTACGAGCAGTACTTC.

V usage is TRBV28 and J usage is TRBJ1-1; possibly TRBD1 for D (6 bases). V lost 3 bases and J 4 bases, leaving 12 bases between the germline ends. This CDR3 spans 14 amino acids. CDR1 and CDR2 from the germline V gene are MDHEN and SYDVKM. The CDR3 DNA follows: TGTGCCAGCAGTTTGAACAGGGTCGGCACTGAAGCTTTCTTT. It translates to CASSLNRVGTEAFF.

J is TRBJ2-5 and V is TRBV5-1; 7 bases map to TRBD1. The ends lost 1 base at V and 4 bases at J; junction bases unmatched: 7. The CDR3 covers 15 residues. Germline V gives CDR1 SGHRS, CDR2 YFSETQ. CDR3 DNA sequence: TGCGCCAGCAGCTTGTCTGACAGGGAACGAGAGACCCAGTACTTC. Its protein product is CASSLSDRERETQYF.

This clone was detected only a few times. The rearrangement uses TRBV4-3 and TRBJ2-7; D not resolved. With 0 bases removed from V and 2 bases from J, the gap between germline ends came to 11 bases. The CDR3 loop spans 15 amino acids. Germline lookup yields CDR1 LGHNA and CDR2 YSLEER. CDR3 DNA sequence: TGCGCCAGCAGCCAAGATAATACCGGACCCTACGAGCAGTACTTC. Encoded protein: CASSQDNTGPYEQYF.

V usage is TRBV2 and J usage is TRBJ1-2, with D unclear. Deletions cut 6 bases from V and 6 bases from J, with 8 bases between. CDR3 size: 11 residues. Per germline, CDR1 SNHLY and CDR2 FYNNEI. CDR3 in amino acids: CASSRGDGYTF. The CDR3 DNA is TGTGCCAGCAGCAGAGGTGATGGCTACACCTTC. Combining the CDR3 with reference TRBV2 and TRBJ1-2 gives the whole variable domain EPEVTQTPSHQVTQMGQEVILRCVPISNHLYFYWYRQILGQKVEFLVSFYNNEISEKSEIFDDQFSVERPDGSNFTLKIRSTKLEDSAMYFCASSRGDGYTFGSGTRLTVV.

The chain uses TRBV6-5 and TRBJ2-7, with D unresolved. Germline V lookup: CDR1 MNHEY, CDR2 SVGAGI. The CDR3 has 13 amino acids. V lost 0 bases to trimming and J lost 3 bases, with 6 bases between them. The DNA for the CDR3 is TGTGCCAGCAGTTACTCGAGTCGCTACGAGCAGTACTTC. Translation: CASSYSSRYEQYF.

This clone turned up a few times. The V gene is TRBV29-1, the J gene TRBJ2-2; D call uncertain. V was trimmed by 2 bases and J by 0 bases, leaving 10 bases between them. In germline, CDR1 is SQVTM, CDR2 ANQGSEA. The CDR3 consists of 15 residues. The CDR3 coding sequence is TGCAGCGTTGAAAGGGCCAGCGCGAACACCGGGGAGCTGTTTTTT. Its translation: CSVERASANTGELFF.

Notes on this clone: The sample holds other DNA sequences that translate to the same CDR3. The chain joins TRBV9 to TRBJ2-7; maybe TRBD1 (6 bases). Trimming removed 2 bases from V and 2 bases from J, with 11 bases in between. The CDR3 runs to 14 residues. Germline values: CDR1 SGDLS, CDR2 YYNGEE. The CDR3, as DNA: TGTGCCAGCAGCGTGGGGGACACACCCTACGAGCAGTACTTC. Residues: CASSVGDTPYEQYF.